This T cell receptor (beta chain) was recorded in a study of CD8+ T cells in alopecia areata. Study-level information: Tofacitinib was taken orally by treated patients, and the dose was 5 to 10 mg twice daily. For 6 to 18 months, tofacitinib was taken, and 6 months off drug followed.

RNA extraction and reverse transcription yielded cDNA as sequencing template. The table came from immunoSEQ multiplex PCR; TCRdb's copy has only in-frame clones and leaves some out. The table shows about 120,000 clones, with around 53% occurring only once. Treatment of the sample: oral pan-JAK inhibitor, 5-10 mg twice daily. Both CD4+ and CD8+ T cells were separated by sorting PBMCs. Findings and caveats of the study: Greater clonality was observed in lesional scalp samples, especially alopecia totalis/universalis, versus normal scalp.

As regards this clone: Its antigen remains unknown.

Trimming took off 2 bases at V and 0 bases at J, with 9 bases between the two ends. The germline gives CDR1 SGHRS, CDR2 YFSETQ. The CDR3 spans 15 residues. This rearrangement joins TRBV5-1 to TRBJ2-1; a possible D gene is TRBD2 (5 bases). The specimen was CD4+ T cells sorted from blood, collected at week 4, from a patient treated with tofacitinib. The receptor was derived from a human donor with alopecia areata. Here the CDR3 reads CASSFIASSYNEQFF. CDR3 in DNA: TGCGCCAGCAGCTTCATAGCGTCCTCCTACAATGAGCAGTTCTTC. The complete variable domain, with remaining parts taken from reference TRBV5-1 and TRBJ2-1, reads KAGVTQTPRYLIKTRGQQVTLSCSPISGHRSVSWYQQTPGQGLQFLFEYFSETQRNKGNFPGRFSGRQFSNSRSEMNVSTLELGDSALYLCASSFIASSYNEQFFGPGTRLTVL.